What follows are 20 T cell receptor beta chains derived from one specimen sequenced in a study of shared clonotypes between healthy human individuals (dated by TCRdb to 2019 to 2021). For the CD8 naive samples, CD45RO-negative cells were positively selected for CCR7, yielding a CD45RA+CCR7+ population from which TemRA cells were excluded. The library relied on the immunoSEQ multiplex PCR assay. Sourced from immuneACCESS, this table was stored by TCRdb with only in-frame sequences that have V and J called. A share of the clones is absent; for the studies checked, an unresolved V gene accounts for under half, and the remainder has no known explanation. Within this sample are about 820,000 clones, with 80% to 95% of them counted one time only. 24% of the sample goes to the ten largest clones. The material sequenced was naive CD8+ T cells sorted from blood. The cell subset or site label corresponds to: CD45RA+CCR7+. These receptors came from a man younger than 45 in good health.

This clone was counted a single time. The chain employs TRBV11-2 and TRBJ1-1; TRBD1 is a possible D gene (5 bases). Per germline, CDR1 SGHAT and CDR2 FQNNGV. The CDR3 runs to 14 residues. V lost 3 bases and J 3 bases, leaving 11 bases between the germline ends. CDR3 DNA: TGTGCCAGCAGCTTGGGACGAGGATACACTGAAGCTTTCTTT. This encodes CASSLGRGYTEAFF.

The rearrangement links TRBV4-3 to TRBJ2-1; the match to TRBD2 covers 14 bases. The germline gives CDR1 LGHNA, CDR2 YSLEER. The V segment lost 4 bases and the J segment 0 bases; nucleotides outside the gene matches: 11. The CDR3 sequence is 20 residues long. The CDR3 DNA is TGCGCCAGCAGCCCGGGGACTAGCGGGAGAGTGGCAAGCTCCTACAATGAGCAGTTCTTC. As protein: CASSPGTSGRVASSYNEQFF.

This clone was seen just once. The chain recombines TRBV11-2 with TRBJ2-3, with TRBD2 matching over 9 bases. Trimming took 1 base from V and 0 from J; bases not matched to a gene: 5. CDR3 length equals 17 residues. Germline V gives CDR1 SGHAT, CDR2 FQNNGV. CDR3 bases: TGTGCCAGCAGCTTAGGGTGGCGGGAGGGTAGCACAGATACGCAGTATTTT. Translating gives CASSLGWREGSTDTQYF.

V and J are TRBV7-6 and TRBJ2-7; 9 nucleotides line up with TRBD2. After removal of 1 base from V and 3 bases from J, the junction contained 7 bases not matched to a gene. The germline gives CDR1 SGHVS, CDR2 FNYEAQ. The CDR3 length is 16 residues. In DNA, the CDR3 is TGTGCCAGCAGCTTAGGGCTAGCGGGAAACGACTACGAGCAGTACTTC. It specifies CASSLGLAGNDYEQYF.

This clone was found once. The V call is TRBV7-9, the J call TRBJ2-5; the match to TRBD1 covers 7 bases. Germline values: CDR1 SEHNR, CDR2 FQNEAQ (reference sequence). V trimming: 3 bases; J trimming: 3 bases; junction bases outside the gene matches: 7. CDR3 length: 15 residues. In nucleotides, the CDR3 is TGTGCCAGCAGCTTGACAGGGTTAGGGGAAGAGACCCAGTACTTC. It yields the protein CASSLTGLGEETQYF.

The J gene is TRBJ2-1, the V gene TRBV29-1; D uncertain. Germline V gene data show CDR1 as SQVTM and CDR2 as ANQGSEA. This CDR3 is 12 amino acids long. V gave up 3 bases and J gave up 7 bases, with 10 bases separating them. CDR3 protein: CSVEGIENEQFF. CDR3 DNA sequence: TGCAGCGTTGAGGGGATAGAAAATGAGCAGTTCTTC.

The chain recombines TRBV6-6 with TRBJ2-1, with D hard to call. Trimming pared 4 bases from V and 7 bases from J, leaving 14 bases between. The CDR3 is 14 amino acids. Germline V gene data show CDR1 as MNHNY and CDR2 as SVGAGI (reference sequence). In DNA, the CDR3 is TGTGCCAGCAGTTGGCGATTAGTTACAAATGAGCAGTTCTTC. Its translation: CASSWRLVTNEQFF.

The V and J genes are TRBV4-1 and TRBJ2-3; possibly TRBD2 for D (6 bases). This CDR3 contains 13 residues. The germline V and J ends were trimmed by 8 bases and 5 bases, with 14 bases remaining between them. The germline V gene has CDR1 MGHRA and CDR2 YSYEKL. The CDR3 DNA is TGCGCCAGCGTGGGTGGTAGCGGAGATACGCAGTATTTT. Protein: CASVGGSGDTQYF.

The chain recombines TRBV28 with TRBJ2-7; 9 bases map to TRBD1. The trim removed 5 bases at V and 0 bases at J, leaving 8 bases unmatched. Germline-derived CDR1 and CDR2 are MDHEN and SYDVKM. The CDR3 loop spans 16 amino acids. CDR3 coding DNA: TGTGCCAGCAGTGCCCTACAGGGGGCCTCCTCCTACGAGCAGTACTTC. Its translation: CASSALQGASSYEQYF.

The chain is built from TRBV2 and TRBJ2-7; D is unclear. This CDR3 is built from 11 residues. V was shortened by 8 bases and J by 3 bases, with 8 bases between the two germline ends. The V gene's germline CDR1 is SNHLY and CDR2 FYNNEI. This CDR3 reads CASETRYEQYF. The CDR3 nucleotides read TGTGCCAGCGAAACTCGCTACGAGCAGTACTTC.

With respect to this clone: Additional DNA sequences in this sample encode the identical CDR3. The chain couples TRBV9 to TRBJ1-5; TRBD1 might be the D (5 bases). Trimming cost V 3 bases and J 0 bases, with 7 bases left between them. This CDR3 spans 14 amino acids. CDR1 and CDR2 (germline): SGDLS, YYNGEE. CDR3 in amino acids: CASSATDSNQPQHF. The CDR3 DNA reads TGTGCCAGCAGCGCGACAGATAGCAATCAGCCCCAGCATTTT. Full variable domain (missing parts from reference TRBV9 and TRBJ1-5): DSGVTQTPKHLITATGQRVTLRCSPRSGDLSVYWYQQSLDQGLQFLIQYYNGEERAKGNILERFSAQQFPDLHSELNLSSLELGDSALYFCASSATDSNQPQHFGDGTRLSIL.

The chain joins TRBV6-4 to TRBJ2-1; tentative D call: TRBD2 (6 bases). This CDR3 contains 16 residues. Germline CDR1 MRHNA, CDR2 SNTAGT. The V end was cut by 0 bases, the J end by 0 bases, with 9 bases between. The DNA of the CDR3 is TGTGCCAGCAGTGACTCGGCTAGCGTCTCCTACAATGAGCAGTTCTTC. Amino acid sequence: CASSDSASVSYNEQFF.

The chain combines TRBV28 with TRBJ2-1; 10 positions match TRBD1. After removal of 6 bases from V and 1 base from J, the junction contained 3 bases not matched to a gene. Germline V lookup: CDR1 MDHEN, CDR2 SYDVKM. This CDR3 region has 15 residues. The CDR3 region has the DNA TGTGCCAGCAGCCAGGACAGGGGGTCCTACAATGAGCAGTTCTTC. Its translation is CASSQDRGSYNEQFF. The complete variable domain, with remaining parts taken from reference TRBV28 and TRBJ2-1, reads DVKVTQSSRYLVKRTGEKVFLECVQDMDHENMFWYRQDPGLGLRLIYFSYDVKMKEKGDIPEGYSVSREKKERFSLILESASTNQTSMYLCASSQDRGSYNEQFFGPGTRLTVL.

This chain links TRBV7-9 with TRBJ2-1, with 7 bases lining up with TRBD2. V lost 1 base and J lost 0; bases outside the gene matches: 6. There are 17 residues in the CDR3. The germline V gene has CDR1 SEHNR and CDR2 FQNEAQ (reference sequence). CDR3 residues: CASSLVERGISYNEQFF. Written as DNA, the CDR3 is TGTGCCAGCAGCTTAGTGGAGCGGGGAATCTCCTACAATGAGCAGTTCTTC.

J is TRBJ2-3 and V is TRBV11-2; D unclear. Germline loops: CDR1 SGHAT, CDR2 FQNNGV. Trimming pared 4 bases from V and 5 bases from J, leaving 7 bases between. The CDR3 is made up of 12 amino acids. The CDR3 protein is CASSSLGDTQYF. CDR3 bases: TGTGCCAGCAGCTCGCTGGGAGATACGCAGTATTTT.

The chain carries TRBV7-9 and TRBJ2-1; a weak D match, TRBD2 (6 bases). The CDR3 consists of 16 residues. The V gene's germline CDR1 is SEHNR and CDR2 FQNEAQ (reference sequence). The V gene lost 6 bases and the J gene lost 3 bases, with 18 bases spanning the gap. The CDR3: CASSPSAGSHYNEQFF. Written as DNA, the CDR3 is TGTGCCAGCAGTCCTAGCGCCGGGAGTCACTACAATGAGCAGTTCTTC. Full variable domain (rest looked up from reference TRBV7-9 and TRBJ2-1): DTGVSQNPRHKITKRGQNVTFRCDPISEHNRLYWYRQTLGQGPEFLTYFQNEAQLEKSRLLSDRFSAERPKGSFSTLEIQRTEQGDSAMYLCASSPSAGSHYNEQFFGPGTRLTVL.

The chain links TRBV7-2 to TRBJ2-1; TRBD1 might be the D (8 bases). Germline assignment: CDR1 SGHTA and CDR2 FQGNSA. Trimming cost V 5 bases and J 6 bases, with 23 bases left between them. The CDR3 consists of 17 residues. CDR3 sequence: CASSTGGAGVISNEQFF. DNA of the CDR3: TGTGCCAGCAGCACAGGGGGTGCGGGAGTCATATCCAATGAGCAGTTCTTC.

The rearrangement joins TRBV9 to TRBJ2-7; 10 bases fit TRBD1. CDR1 and CDR2 (germline): SGDLS, YYNGEE. The CDR3 is 14 residues long. The V and J ends lost 4 bases and 4 bases, in that order; junction bases with no gene match: 5. CDR3 sequence (DNA): TGTGCCAGCAGCCCCGGGGACAGGGGTTACGAGCAGTACTTC. It is translated as CASSPGDRGYEQYF.

The V gene is TRBV27, the J gene TRBJ2-1; TRBD2 aligns across 8 bases. Per the germline V gene, CDR1 is MNHEY and CDR2 is SMNVEV (reference sequence). The CDR3 covers 14 residues. Germline trimming cut 5 bases from V and 9 bases from J; bases unmatched to any gene: 9. The CDR3 DNA is TGTGCCAGCAGTCCCGGGGGGGCGCGCACTGAGCAGTTCTTC. This gives the protein CASSPGGARTEQFF.

The V gene is TRBV28, the J gene TRBJ1-5, with 7 bases identical to TRBD1. J lost 3 bases, V lost 5 bases, and 4 bases had no gene match. The CDR3 runs 14 residues. The germline gives CDR1 MDHEN, CDR2 SYDVKM. CDR3 DNA: TGTGCCAGCAGTACGACAGGGTACAATCAGCCCCAGCATTTT. The encoded protein is CASSTTGYNQPQHF.